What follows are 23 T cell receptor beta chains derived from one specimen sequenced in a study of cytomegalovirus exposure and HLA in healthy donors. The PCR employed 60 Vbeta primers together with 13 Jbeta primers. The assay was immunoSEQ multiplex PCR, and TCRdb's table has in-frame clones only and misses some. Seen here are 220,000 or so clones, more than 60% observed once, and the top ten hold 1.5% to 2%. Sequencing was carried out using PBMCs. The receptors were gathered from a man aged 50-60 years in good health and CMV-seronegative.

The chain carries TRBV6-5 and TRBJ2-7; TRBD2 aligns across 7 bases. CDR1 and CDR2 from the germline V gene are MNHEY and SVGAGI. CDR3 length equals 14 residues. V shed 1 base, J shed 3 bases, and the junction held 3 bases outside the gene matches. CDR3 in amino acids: CASSYLGRGYEQYF. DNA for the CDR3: TGTGCCAGCAGTTACTTAGGGAGGGGCTACGAGCAGTACTTC.

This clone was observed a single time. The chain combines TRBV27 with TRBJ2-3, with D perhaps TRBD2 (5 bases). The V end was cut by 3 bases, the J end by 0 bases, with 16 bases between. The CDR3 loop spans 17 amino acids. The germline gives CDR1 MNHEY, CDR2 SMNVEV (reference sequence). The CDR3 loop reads CASSFRGAFPSTDTQYF. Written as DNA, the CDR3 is TGTGCCAGCAGTTTCCGGGGAGCCTTTCCTAGCACAGATACGCAGTATTTT.

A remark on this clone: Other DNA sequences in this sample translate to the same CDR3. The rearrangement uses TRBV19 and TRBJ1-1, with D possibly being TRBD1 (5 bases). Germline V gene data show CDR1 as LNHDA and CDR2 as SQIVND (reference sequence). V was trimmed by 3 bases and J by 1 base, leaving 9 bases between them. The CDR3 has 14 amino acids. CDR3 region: CASSMGQSNTEAFF. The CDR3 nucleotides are TGTGCCAGTAGTATGGGGCAGTCGAACACTGAAGCTTTCTTT.

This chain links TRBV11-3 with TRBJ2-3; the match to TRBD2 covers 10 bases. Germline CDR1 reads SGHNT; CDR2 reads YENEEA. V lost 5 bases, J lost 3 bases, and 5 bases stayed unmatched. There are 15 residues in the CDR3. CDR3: CASSLGLAVTDTQYF. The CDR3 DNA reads TGTGCCAGCAGCCTTGGACTAGCGGTTACAGATACGCAGTATTTT.

This chain's CDR3 is CASRPDNSGNTIYF. Written as DNA, the CDR3 is TGTGCCAGCCGGCCAGACAACTCTGGAAACACCATATATTTT. The chain employs TRBV7-9 and TRBJ1-3, with no clear D. Germline V gene lookup returns CDR1 SEHNR and CDR2 FQNEAQ (reference sequence). The CDR3 runs 14 residues. The V and J ends lost 8 bases and 0 bases respectively, with 11 bases between them.

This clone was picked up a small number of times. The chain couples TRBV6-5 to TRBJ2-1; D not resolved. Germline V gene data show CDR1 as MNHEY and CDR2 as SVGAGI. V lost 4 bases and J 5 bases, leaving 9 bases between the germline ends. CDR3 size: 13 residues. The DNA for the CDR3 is TGTGCCAGCAGTTGGTCGCGGAACAATGAGCAGTTCTTC. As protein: CASSWSRNNEQFF.

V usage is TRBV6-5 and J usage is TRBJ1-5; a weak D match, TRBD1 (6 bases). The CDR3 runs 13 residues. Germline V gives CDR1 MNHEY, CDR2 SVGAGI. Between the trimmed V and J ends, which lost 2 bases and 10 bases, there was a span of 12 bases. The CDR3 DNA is TGTGCCAGCAGTTACCAAAGACAGGCTCCCCAGCATTTT. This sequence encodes CASSYQRQAPQHF.

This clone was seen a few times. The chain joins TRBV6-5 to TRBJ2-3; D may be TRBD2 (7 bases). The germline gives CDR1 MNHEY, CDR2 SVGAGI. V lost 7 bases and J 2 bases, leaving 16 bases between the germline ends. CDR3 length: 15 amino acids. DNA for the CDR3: TGTGCCAGCACTTTACGGGGGGCACCCACAGATACGCAGTATTTT. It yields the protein CASTLRGAPTDTQYF.

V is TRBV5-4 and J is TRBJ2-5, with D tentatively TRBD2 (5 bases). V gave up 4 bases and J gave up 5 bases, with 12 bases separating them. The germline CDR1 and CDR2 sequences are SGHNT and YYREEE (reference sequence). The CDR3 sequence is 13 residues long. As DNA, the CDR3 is TGTGCCAGCAGCCCCCGGCCGGGGGAGACCCAGTACTTC. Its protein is CASSPRPGETQYF.

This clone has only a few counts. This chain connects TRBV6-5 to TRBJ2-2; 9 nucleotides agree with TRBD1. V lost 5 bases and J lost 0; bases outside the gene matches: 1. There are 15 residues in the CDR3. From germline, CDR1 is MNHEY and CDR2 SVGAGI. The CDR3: CASSRQGANTGELFF. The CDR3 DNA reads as TGTGCCAGCAGTAGACAGGGGGCGAACACCGGGGAGCTGTTTTTT.

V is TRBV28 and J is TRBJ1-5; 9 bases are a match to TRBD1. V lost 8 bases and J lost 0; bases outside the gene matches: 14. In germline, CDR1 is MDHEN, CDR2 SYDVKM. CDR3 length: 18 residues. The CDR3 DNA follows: TGTGCCAGCCCCCCCACGCCCGGGACAGGGCTTAGCAATCAGCCCCAGCATTTT. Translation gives CASPPTPGTGLSNQPQHF.

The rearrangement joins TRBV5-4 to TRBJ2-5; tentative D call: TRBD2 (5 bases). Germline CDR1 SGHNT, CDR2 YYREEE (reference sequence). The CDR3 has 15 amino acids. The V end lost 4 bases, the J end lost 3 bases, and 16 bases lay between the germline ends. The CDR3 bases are TGTGCCAGCAGCCCGGCCGGAGGCCGGGAAGAGACCCAGTACTTC. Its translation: CASSPAGGREETQYF.

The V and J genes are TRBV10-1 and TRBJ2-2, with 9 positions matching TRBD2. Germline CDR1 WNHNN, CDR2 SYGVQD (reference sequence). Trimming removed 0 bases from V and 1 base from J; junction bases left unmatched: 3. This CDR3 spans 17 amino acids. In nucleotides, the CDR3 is TGCGCCAGCAGTGAGTCCAGACTAGCGGAGAACACCGGGGAGCTGTTTTTT. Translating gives CASSESRLAENTGELFF.

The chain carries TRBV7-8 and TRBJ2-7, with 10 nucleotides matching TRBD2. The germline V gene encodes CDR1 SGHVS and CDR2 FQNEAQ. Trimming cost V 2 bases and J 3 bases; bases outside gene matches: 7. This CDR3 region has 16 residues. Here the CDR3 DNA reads TGTGCCAGCAGCTTATCCCCGGCTAGCGGGAGCTACGAGCAGTACTTC. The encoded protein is CASSLSPASGSYEQYF. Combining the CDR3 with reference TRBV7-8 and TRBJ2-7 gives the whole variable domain GAGVSQSPRYKVAKRGQDVALRCDPISGHVSLFWYQQALGQGPEFLTYFQNEAQLDKSGLPSDRFFAERPEGSVSTLKIQRTQQEDSAVYLCASSLSPASGSYEQYFGPGTRLTVT.

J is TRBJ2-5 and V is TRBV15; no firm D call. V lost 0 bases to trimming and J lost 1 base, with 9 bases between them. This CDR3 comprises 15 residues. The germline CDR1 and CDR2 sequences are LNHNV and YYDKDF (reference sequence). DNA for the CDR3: TGTGCCACCAGCAGAGAAGCCACAGCCCAAGAGACCCAGTACTTC. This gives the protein CATSREATAQETQYF.

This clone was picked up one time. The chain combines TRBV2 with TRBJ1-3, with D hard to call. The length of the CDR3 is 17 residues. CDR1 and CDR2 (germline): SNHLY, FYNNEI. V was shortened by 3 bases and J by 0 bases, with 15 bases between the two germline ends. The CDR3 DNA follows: TGTGCCAGCAGTGACGGGAATCGATACTTCTCTGGAAACACCATATATTTT. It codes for CASSDGNRYFSGNTIYF.

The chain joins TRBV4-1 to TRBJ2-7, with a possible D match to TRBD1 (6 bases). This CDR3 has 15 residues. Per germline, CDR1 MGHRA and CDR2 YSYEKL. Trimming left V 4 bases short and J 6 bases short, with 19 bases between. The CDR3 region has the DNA TGCGCCAGCAGCCCTAGGACAGTAGGTGATAGCGAGCAGTACTTC. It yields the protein CASSPRTVGDSEQYF.

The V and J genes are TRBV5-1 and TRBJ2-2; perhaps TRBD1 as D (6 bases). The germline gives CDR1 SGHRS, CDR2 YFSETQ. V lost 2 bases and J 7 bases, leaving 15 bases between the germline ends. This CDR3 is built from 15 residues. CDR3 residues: CASSFPTGIGGELFF. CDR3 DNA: TGCGCCAGCAGCTTCCCCACAGGGATCGGCGGGGAGCTGTTTTTT. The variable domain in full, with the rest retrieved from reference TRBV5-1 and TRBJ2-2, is KAGVTQTPRYLIKTRGQQVTLSCSPISGHRSVSWYQQTPGQGLQFLFEYFSETQRNKGNFPGRFSGRQFSNSRSEMNVSTLELGDSALYLCASSFPTGIGGELFFGEGSRLTVL.

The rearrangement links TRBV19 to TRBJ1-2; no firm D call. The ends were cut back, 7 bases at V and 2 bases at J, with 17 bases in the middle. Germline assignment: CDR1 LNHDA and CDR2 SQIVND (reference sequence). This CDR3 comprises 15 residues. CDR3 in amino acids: CASKLEGGRNYGYTF. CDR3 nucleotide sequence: TGTGCCAGTAAGCTTGAAGGAGGACGAAACTATGGCTACACCTTC.

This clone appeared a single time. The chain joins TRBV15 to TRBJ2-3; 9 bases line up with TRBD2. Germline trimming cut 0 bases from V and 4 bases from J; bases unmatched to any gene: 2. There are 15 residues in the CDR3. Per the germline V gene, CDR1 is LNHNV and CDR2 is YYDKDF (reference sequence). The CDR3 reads CATSREGLAPDTQYF. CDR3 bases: TGTGCCACCAGCAGAGAAGGACTAGCGCCAGATACGCAGTATTTT.

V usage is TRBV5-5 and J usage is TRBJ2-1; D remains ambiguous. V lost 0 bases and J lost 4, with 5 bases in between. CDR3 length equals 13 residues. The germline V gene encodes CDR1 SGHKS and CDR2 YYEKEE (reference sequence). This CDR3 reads CASSLADYNEQFF. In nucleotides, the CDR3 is TGTGCCAGCAGCTTGGCAGATTACAATGAGCAGTTCTTC.

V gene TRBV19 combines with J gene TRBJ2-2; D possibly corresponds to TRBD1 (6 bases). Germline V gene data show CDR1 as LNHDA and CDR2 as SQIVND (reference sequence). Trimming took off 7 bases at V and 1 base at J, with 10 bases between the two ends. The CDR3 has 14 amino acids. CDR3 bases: TGTGCCAGTATGAAGGGACAGAACACCGGGGAGCTGTTTTTT. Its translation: CASMKGQNTGELFF.

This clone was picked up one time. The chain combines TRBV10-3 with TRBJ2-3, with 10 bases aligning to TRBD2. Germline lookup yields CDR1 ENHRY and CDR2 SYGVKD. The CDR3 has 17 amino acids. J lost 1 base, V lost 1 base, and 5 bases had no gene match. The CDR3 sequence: CAISEWASGSGTDTQYF. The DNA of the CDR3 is TGTGCCATCAGTGAGTGGGCTAGCGGGAGTGGCACAGATACGCAGTATTTT.